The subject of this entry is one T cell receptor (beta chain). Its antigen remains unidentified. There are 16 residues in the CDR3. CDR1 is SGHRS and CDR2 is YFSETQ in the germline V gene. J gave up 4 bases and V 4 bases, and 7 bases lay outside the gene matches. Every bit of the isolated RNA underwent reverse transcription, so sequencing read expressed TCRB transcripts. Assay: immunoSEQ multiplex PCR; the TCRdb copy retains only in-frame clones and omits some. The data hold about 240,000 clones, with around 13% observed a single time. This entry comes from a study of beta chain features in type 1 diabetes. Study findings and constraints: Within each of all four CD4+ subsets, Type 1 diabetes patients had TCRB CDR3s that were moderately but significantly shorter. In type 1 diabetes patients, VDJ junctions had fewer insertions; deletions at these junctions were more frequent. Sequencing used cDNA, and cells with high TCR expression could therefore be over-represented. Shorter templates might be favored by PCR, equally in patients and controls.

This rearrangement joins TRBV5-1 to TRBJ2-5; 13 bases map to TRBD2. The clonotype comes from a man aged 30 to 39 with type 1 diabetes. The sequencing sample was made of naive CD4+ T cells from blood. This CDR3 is CASSRGTSGESETQYF. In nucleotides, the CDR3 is TGCGCCAGCAGCCGAGGGACTAGCGGGGAATCAGAGACCCAGTACTTC.